This entry is about one T cell receptor (beta chain). The antigen is not known. Sequenced by immunoSEQ multiplex PCR; TCRdb stores in-frame clones only, minus some. The profile shows some 10,000 clones, 72% of them singletons. The tumor samples were collected prior to definitive surgery or chemotherapy. This sample stems from a study of high-grade serous ovarian cancer treatment subgroups. Study-level background: Each sample yielded on average approximately 7,700 unique TCR beta rearrangements from approximately 15,000 reads.

Overall study results and limits: Spatial context was lost because tumors were sequenced in bulk. The analyses considered CDR3 and ignored CDR1 and CDR2.

Germline loops: CDR1 SGHAT, CDR2 FQNNGV. CDR3 size: 13 residues. Trimming removed 0 bases from V and 8 bases from J, with 7 bases in between. Sequenced: tumor tissue. This clonotype originated in a human donor with high-grade serous ovarian cancer. The genes are TRBV11-2 and TRBJ2-2, with D tentatively TRBD1 or TRBD2 (5 bases each). The DNA of the CDR3 is TGTGCCAGCAGCTTAGAATGGGGGGGGGAGCTGTTTTTT. It encodes CASSLEWGGELFF. Complete variable domain (other parts from reference TRBV11-2 and TRBJ2-2): EAGVAQSPRYKIIEKRQSVAFWCNPISGHATLYWYQQILGQGPKLLIQFQNNGVVDDSQLPKDRFSAERLKGVDSTLKIQPAKLEDSAVYLCASSLEWGGELFFGEGSRLTVL.